One sample yielded the 19 T cell receptor beta chains listed below, sequenced in a study of quantifying T cell responses using KT2 cells. On the study more broadly: Reverse transcription used primers in the TCR alpha and beta constant regions.

A single-stranded UMI oligo with SP2 sequence was ligated to cDNA 3' ends. An equimolar mix of RC1.1 and RC1.2 primed the beta chain across TRBC1 and TRBC2. MiXCR, run by TCRdb on the UMI-ligation and nested PCR reads, gives a single entry per CDR3 protein. The sample carries roughly 50,000 distinct CDR3 sequences, 9% to 15% recorded once. Sequencing was performed on PBMCs spiked with cells of the T cell clone KT2. The origin of the receptors is a human donor.

The CDR3 nucleotides read TGTGCCAGCAGCGTGTACAATGAGCAGTTCTTC. Its translation is CASSVYNEQFF. The chain joins TRBV3-1 to TRBJ2-1, with D unclear. The germline CDR1 and CDR2 sequences are LGHDT and YNNKEL (reference sequence). V shed 5 bases and J shed 4 bases, with 3 bases lying between them. This CDR3 comprises 11 residues.

This clonotype was seen more than once but under ten times. The V and J genes are TRBV5-1 and TRBJ2-2; D is undetermined. In germline, CDR1 is SGHRS, CDR2 YFSETQ. Trimming took off 1 base at V and 1 base at J, with 5 bases between the two ends. CDR3 length: 14 amino acids. The CDR3 here is CASSLRRNTGELFF. CDR3 bases: TGCGCCAGCAGCTTGAGGCGGAACACCGGGGAGCTGTTTTTT.

This clonotype was counted many times. The CDR3 sequence: CASSFSLLGQWTGELFF. In DNA, the CDR3 is TGTGCCAGCAGTTTTTCACTTTTGGGACAGTGGACCGGGGAGCTGTTTTTT. The chain combines TRBV12-3 or TRBV12-4 with TRBJ2-2; TRBD1 matches 7 bases. J lost 5 bases, V lost 3 bases, and 12 bases had no gene match. The CDR3 sequence is 17 residues long.

This chain uses TRBV20-1 with TRBJ2-7; D is undetermined. This CDR3 has 15 amino acids. The germline V gene encodes CDR1 DFQATT and CDR2 SNEGSKA (reference sequence). Trimming cost V 6 bases and J 3 bases, with 21 bases left between them. CDR3: CSATRSRRARYEQYF. In DNA form, the CDR3 reads TGCAGTGCCACACGGTCGAGAAGGGCACGCTACGAGCAGTACTTC.

V gene TRBV12-3 or TRBV12-4 combines with J gene TRBJ1-2, with D possibly matching TRBD1 (5 bases). V was pared by 4 bases and J by 0 bases, with 24 bases between. CDR3 size: 19 residues. The DNA for the CDR3 is TGTGCCAGCAGTTACGCCTGGCGAGTAGGGGCGGGTTCTAACTATGGCTACACCTTC. Its protein is CASSYAWRVGAGSNYGYTF.

In its sample, this clonotype was seen a few times. The V gene is TRBV5-1, the J gene TRBJ1-1, with a possible D match to TRBD1 (6 bases). Germline V CDR1 and CDR2: SGHRS, YFSETQ. V lost 2 bases and J 4 bases, leaving 9 bases between the germline ends. This CDR3 has 13 residues. The CDR3 DNA sequence: TGCGCCAGCAGCTTTCAGGGGAGCACTGAAGCTTTCTTT. Amino acids: CASSFQGSTEAFF.

The J gene is TRBJ2-3, the V gene TRBV20-1; D is perhaps TRBD1 (6 bases). V shed 6 bases and J shed 2 bases, with 15 bases lying between them. Germline-derived CDR1 and CDR2 are DFQATT and SNEGSKA (reference sequence). CDR3 size: 14 residues. The CDR3 DNA reads as TGCAGTGCCCCCAGGGGCAGATCCACAGATACGCAGTATTTT. Protein: CSAPRGRSTDTQYF.

This clonotype was seen many times. The chain couples TRBV11-2 to TRBJ2-1, with 10 bases fitting TRBD2. The V segment lost 5 bases and the J segment 6 bases; nucleotides outside the gene matches: 7. The CDR3 loop spans 15 amino acids. Per germline, CDR1 SGHAT and CDR2 FQNNGV. The DNA for the CDR3 is TGTGCCAGCAGCCCACGACTAGCGGGTAGCAATGAGCAGTTCTTC. Translation gives CASSPRLAGSNEQFF.

This clonotype occurred a few times. CDR3 protein: CASQLPISGGASASTDTQYF. The CDR3 region has the DNA TGTGCCAGCCAACTCCCGATTAGCGGGGGGGCCTCCGCCAGCACAGATACGCAGTATTTT. This sequence joins TRBV21-1 and TRBJ2-3; the table's D call, TRBD2, has no DNA check behind it. TRBV21-1 is designated a pseudogene. The CDR3 loop spans 20 amino acids.

The chain links TRBV4-1 to TRBJ1-5; D is uncertain. Germline-derived CDR1 and CDR2 are MGHRA and YSYEKL. Trimming left V 0 bases short and J 7 bases short, with 10 bases between. The CDR3 totals 14 residues. This CDR3 reads CASSQEGGEQPQHF. CDR3 DNA sequence: TGCGCCAGCAGCCAAGAAGGAGGAGAGCAGCCCCAGCATTTT.

The chain joins TRBV11-1 to TRBJ2-3; D gene ambiguous. From germline, CDR1 is SGHAT and CDR2 FQDESV (reference sequence). The CDR3 runs 12 residues. V was pared by 6 bases and J by 5 bases, with 9 bases between. The CDR3 sequence: CASSFYGDTQYF. In nucleotides, the CDR3 is TGTGCCAGCAGTTTCTATGGAGATACGCAGTATTTT. Variable domain in full (rest from reference TRBV11-1 and TRBJ2-3): EAEVAQSPRYKITEKSQAVAFWCDPISGHATLYWYRQILGQGPELLVQFQDESVVDDSQLPKDRFSAERLKGVDSTLKIQPAELGDSAMYLCASSFYGDTQYFGPGTRLTVL.

The CDR3 sequence is CASSLAEYPGGGPYEQYF. The CDR3 DNA follows: TGCGCCAGCAGCTTGGCCGAGTACCCAGGGGGCGGACCCTACGAGCAGTACTTC. The V and J genes are TRBV5-1 and TRBJ2-7, with TRBD1 matching 8 bases. The CDR3 spans 18 residues. J lost 2 bases, V lost 0 bases, and 13 bases had no gene match. Germline CDR1 is SGHRS and CDR2 is YFSETQ.

V is TRBV6-5 and J is TRBJ1-6; 9 nucleotides line up with TRBD1. Germline CDR1 and CDR2: MNHEY and SVGAGI. The V gene end was trimmed by 11 bases and the J gene end by 7 bases; junction bases not matched to a gene: 9. This CDR3 is built from 14 residues. The CDR3 here is CASTYRGQNSPLHF. The CDR3 DNA reads as TGTGCCTCCACGTACAGGGGGCAGAATTCACCCCTCCACTTT.

This clonotype turned up a few times. The V and J genes are TRBV20-1 and TRBJ1-2, with D uncertain. The germline V gene encodes CDR1 DFQATT and CDR2 SNEGSKA (reference sequence). This CDR3 comprises 12 residues. V was pared by 1 base and J by 1 base, with 4 bases between. CDR3 in amino acids: CSARGDNYGYTF. The CDR3 nucleotides are TGCAGTGCTAGAGGGGATAACTATGGCTACACCTTC.

The gene calls are TRBV10-3 and TRBJ2-3; possibly TRBD2 for D (5 bases). CDR1 is ENHRY, CDR2 SYGVKD, per germline. The CDR3 is made up of 14 amino acids. Trimming shortened V by 10 bases and J by 2 bases, and 16 bases separated the two germline ends. As DNA, the CDR3 is TGTGCCACCTCCCCGGGAATAAACACAGATACGCAGTATTTT. Amino acid sequence: CATSPGINTDTQYF.

In the case of this clonotype: A read error may be the cause here, since a much bigger clone is one base away. The chain uses TRBV11-2 and TRBJ2-1, with TRBD2 matching over 7 bases. This CDR3 contains 10 residues. The V gene's germline CDR1 is SGHAT and CDR2 FQNNGV. CDR3 in DNA: TGTGTCACCGGGGGGTTTGAGCAGTTCTTC. Protein product: CVTGGFEQFF. Using reference TRBV11-2 and TRBJ2-1 for the parts outside the CDR3, the full variable domain is EAGVAQSPRYKIIEKRQSVAFWCNPISGHATLYWYQQILGQGPKLLIQFQNNGVVDDSQLPKDRFSAERLKGVDSTLKIQPAKLEDSAVYLCVTGGFEQFFGPGTRLTVL.

V usage is TRBV7-3 and J usage is TRBJ2-6; D not certain. The CDR3 length is 21 residues. Between the trimmed V and J ends, which lost 0 bases and 0 bases, there was a span of 21 bases. Germline values: CDR1 SGHTA, CDR2 FQGTGA. The CDR3 protein is CASSLTASQVNPLSGANVLTF. CDR3 nucleotide sequence: TGTGCCAGCAGCTTAACGGCCTCCCAAGTAAACCCCCTCTCTGGGGCCAACGTCCTGACTTTC.

CDR3 region: CASSSRTGTRFSYEQYF. CDR3 coding DNA: TGTGCCAGCAGTTCGAGGACCGGGACACGGTTCTCCTACGAGCAGTACTTC. The rearrangement joins TRBV12-3 or TRBV12-4 to TRBJ2-7, with TRBD1 as a possible D gene (6 bases). There are 17 residues in the CDR3. The germline V and J ends were trimmed by 4 bases and 0 bases, with 19 bases remaining between them.

This clonotype turned up a few times. This chain links TRBV11-2 with TRBJ1-5, with no clear D. The CDR3 has 14 residues. Deletions cut 3 bases from V and 9 bases from J, with 15 bases between. CDR1 is SGHAT and CDR2 is FQNNGV in the germline V gene. For the CDR3, the DNA is TGTGCCAGCAGCTTCCTGACCCGGGAAGGGCCCCAGCATTTT. Translation gives CASSFLTREGPQHF. Drawing the rest from reference TRBV11-2 and TRBJ1-5, the complete variable domain is EAGVAQSPRYKIIEKRQSVAFWCNPISGHATLYWYQQILGQGPKLLIQFQNNGVVDDSQLPKDRFSAERLKGVDSTLKIQPAKLEDSAVYLCASSFLTREGPQHFGDGTRLSIL.